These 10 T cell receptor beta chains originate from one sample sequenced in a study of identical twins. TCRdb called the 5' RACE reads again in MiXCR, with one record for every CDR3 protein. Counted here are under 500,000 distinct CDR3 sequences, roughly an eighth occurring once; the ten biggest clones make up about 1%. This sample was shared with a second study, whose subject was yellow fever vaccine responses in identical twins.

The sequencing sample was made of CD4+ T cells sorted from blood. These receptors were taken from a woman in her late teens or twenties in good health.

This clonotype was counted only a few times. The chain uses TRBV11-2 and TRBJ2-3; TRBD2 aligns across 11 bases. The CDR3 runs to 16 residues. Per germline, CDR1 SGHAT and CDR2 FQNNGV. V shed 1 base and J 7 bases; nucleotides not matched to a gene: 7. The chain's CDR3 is CASSLGGSGGAYTQYF. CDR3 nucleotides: TGTGCCAGCAGCTTAGGGGGTAGCGGGGGGGCCTATACGCAGTATTTT. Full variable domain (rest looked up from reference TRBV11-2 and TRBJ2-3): EAGVAQSPRYKIIEKRQSVAFWCNPISGHATLYWYQQILGQGPKLLIQFQNNGVVDDSQLPKDRFSAERLKGVDSTLKIQPAKLEDSAVYLCASSLGGSGGAYTQYFGPGTRLTVL.

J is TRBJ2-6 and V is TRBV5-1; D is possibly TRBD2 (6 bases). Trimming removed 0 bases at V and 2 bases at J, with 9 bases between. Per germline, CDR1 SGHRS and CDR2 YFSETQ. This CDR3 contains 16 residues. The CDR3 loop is CASSLVAGTGANVLTF. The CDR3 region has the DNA TGCGCCAGCAGCTTGGTTGCGGGGACTGGGGCCAACGTCCTGACTTTC.

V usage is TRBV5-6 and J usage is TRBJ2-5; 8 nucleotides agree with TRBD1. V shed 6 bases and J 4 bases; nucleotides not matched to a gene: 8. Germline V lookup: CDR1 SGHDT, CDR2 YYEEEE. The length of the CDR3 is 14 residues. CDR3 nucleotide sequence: TGTGCCAGCATGCCGACAGGGGAATTAGAGACCCAGTACTTC. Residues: CASMPTGELETQYF.

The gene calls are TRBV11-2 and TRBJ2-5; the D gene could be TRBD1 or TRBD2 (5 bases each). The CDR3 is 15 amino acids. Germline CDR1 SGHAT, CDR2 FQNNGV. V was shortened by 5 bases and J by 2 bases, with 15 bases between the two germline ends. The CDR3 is CASSPPGRSQETQYF. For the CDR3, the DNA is TGTGCCAGCAGCCCACCGGGACGTTCGCAAGAGACCCAGTACTTC. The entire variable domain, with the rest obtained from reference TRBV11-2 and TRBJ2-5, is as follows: EAGVAQSPRYKIIEKRQSVAFWCNPISGHATLYWYQQILGQGPKLLIQFQNNGVVDDSQLPKDRFSAERLKGVDSTLKIQPAKLEDSAVYLCASSPPGRSQETQYFGPGTRLLVL.

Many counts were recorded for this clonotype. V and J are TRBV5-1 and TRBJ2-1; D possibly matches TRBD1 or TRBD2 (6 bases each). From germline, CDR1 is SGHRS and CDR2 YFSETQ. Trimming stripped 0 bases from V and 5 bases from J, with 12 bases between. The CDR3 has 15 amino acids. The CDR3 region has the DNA TGCGCCAGCAGCTTGGGGGTAGGGGGGAACAATGAGCAGTTCTTC. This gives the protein CASSLGVGGNNEQFF.

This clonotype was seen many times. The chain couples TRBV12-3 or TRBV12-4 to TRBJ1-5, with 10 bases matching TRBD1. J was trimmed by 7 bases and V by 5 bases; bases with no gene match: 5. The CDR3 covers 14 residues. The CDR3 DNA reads TGTGCCAGCAGTCTGGGACAGGGGATCCAGCCCCAGCATTTT. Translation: CASSLGQGIQPQHF.

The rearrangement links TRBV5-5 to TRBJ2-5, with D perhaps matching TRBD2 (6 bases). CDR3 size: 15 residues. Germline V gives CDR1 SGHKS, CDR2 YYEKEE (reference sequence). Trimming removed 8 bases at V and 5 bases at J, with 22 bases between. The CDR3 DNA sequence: TGTGCCAGGGGCCCTCGACTCGCGGGGCCGGAGACCCAGTACTTC. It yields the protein CARGPRLAGPETQYF.

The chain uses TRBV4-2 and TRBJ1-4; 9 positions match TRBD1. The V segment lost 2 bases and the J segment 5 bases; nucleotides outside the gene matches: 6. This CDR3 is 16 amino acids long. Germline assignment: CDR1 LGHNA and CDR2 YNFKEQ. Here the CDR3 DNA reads TGTGCCAGCAGCCAACGACCGGGACAGGGAAATGAAAAACTGTTTTTT. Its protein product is CASSQRPGQGNEKLFF.

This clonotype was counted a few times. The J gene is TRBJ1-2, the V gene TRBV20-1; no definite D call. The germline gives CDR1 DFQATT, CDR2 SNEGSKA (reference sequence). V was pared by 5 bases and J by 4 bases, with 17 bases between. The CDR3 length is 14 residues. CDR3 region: CSAAPAGRAYGYTF. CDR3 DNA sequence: TGCAGTGCTGCGCCCGCCGGTAGGGCCTATGGCTACACCTTC.

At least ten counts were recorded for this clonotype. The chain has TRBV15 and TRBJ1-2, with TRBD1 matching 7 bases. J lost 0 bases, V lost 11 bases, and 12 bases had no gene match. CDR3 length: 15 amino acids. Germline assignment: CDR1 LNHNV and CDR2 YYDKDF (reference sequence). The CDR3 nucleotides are TGTGCCGTCACCCACAGGGGATCAGCTAACTATGGCTACACCTTC. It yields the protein CAVTHRGSANYGYTF.